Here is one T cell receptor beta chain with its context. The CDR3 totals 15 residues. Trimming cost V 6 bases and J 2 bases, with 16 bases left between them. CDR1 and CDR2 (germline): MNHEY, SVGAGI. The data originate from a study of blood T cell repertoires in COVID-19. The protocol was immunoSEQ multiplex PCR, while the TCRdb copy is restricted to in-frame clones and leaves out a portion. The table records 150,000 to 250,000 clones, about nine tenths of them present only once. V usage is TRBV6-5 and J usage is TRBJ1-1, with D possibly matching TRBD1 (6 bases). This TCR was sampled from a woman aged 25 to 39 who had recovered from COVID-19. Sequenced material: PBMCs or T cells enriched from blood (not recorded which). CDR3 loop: CASRKTGRGNTEAFF. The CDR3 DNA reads TGTGCCAGCAGAAAAACAGGGCGCGGCAACACTGAAGCTTTCTTT.